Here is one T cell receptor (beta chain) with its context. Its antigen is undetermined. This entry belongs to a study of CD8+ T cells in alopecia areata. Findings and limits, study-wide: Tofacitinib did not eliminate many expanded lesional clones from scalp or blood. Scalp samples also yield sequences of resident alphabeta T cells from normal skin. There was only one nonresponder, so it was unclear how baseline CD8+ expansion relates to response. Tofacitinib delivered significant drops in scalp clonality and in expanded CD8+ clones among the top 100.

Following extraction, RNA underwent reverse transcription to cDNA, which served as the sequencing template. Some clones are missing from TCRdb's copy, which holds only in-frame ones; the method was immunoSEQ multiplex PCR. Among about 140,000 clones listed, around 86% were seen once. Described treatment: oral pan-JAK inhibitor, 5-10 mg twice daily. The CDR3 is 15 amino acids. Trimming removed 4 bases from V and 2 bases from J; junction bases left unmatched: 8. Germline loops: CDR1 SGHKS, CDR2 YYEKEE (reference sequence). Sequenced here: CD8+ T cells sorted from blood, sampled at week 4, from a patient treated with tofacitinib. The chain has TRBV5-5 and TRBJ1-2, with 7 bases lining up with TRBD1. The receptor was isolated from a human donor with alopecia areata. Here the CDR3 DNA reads TGTGCCAGCAGCCTTGACAGGGAGGGGAACTATGGCTACACCTTC. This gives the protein CASSLDREGNYGYTF.